The subject of this entry is one TCR beta chain. These data come from a study of blood T cell repertoires in COVID-19. Looking at the study overall: The United States, Italy and Spain supplied acute and convalescent COVID-19 samples. The analysed material was cDNA or gDNA that came from T cells, B-cell-depleted T cells, or PBMCs.

This CDR3 spans 11 amino acids. V dropped 3 bases and J dropped 8 bases, with 5 bases sitting between them. CDR1 is MDHEN, CDR2 SYDVKM, per germline. As originally analysed: By means of reference gene primer amplification, nucleated cell counts were estimated. TCRdb keeps only in-frame clones here, not all; method: immunoSEQ multiplex PCR. That table furnishes V, J and clone size, whereas the DNA furnished D and trimming. The repertoire includes about 69,000 clones, 90% of them detected once, and 5% to 6% sits in the top ten. This chain joins TRBV28 and TRBJ2-1; D gene ambiguous. The sequencing input was peripheral blood. This TCR derives from a man in his fifties with acute or convalescent COVID-19. The CDR3, as DNA: TGTGCCAGCAGTTTCGCGGATGAGCAGTTCTTC. It codes for CASSFADEQFF. The full variable domain, completed using reference TRBV28 and TRBJ2-1, is DVKVTQSSRYLVKRTGEKVFLECVQDMDHENMFWYRQDPGLGLRLIYFSYDVKMKEKGDIPEGYSVSREKKERFSLILESASTNQTSMYLCASSFADEQFFGPGTRLTVL.